This entry lists 5 T cell receptor beta chains sequenced from one sample in a study of cytomegalovirus exposure and HLA in healthy donors. Use of 60 Vbeta and 13 Jbeta primers characterized the PCR. Generated by immunoSEQ multiplex PCR, the TCRdb table keeps only in-frame clones and is missing some. The table lists roughly 120,000 clones, 8.5% to 10% of them singletons. The sample was PBMCs. Receptors were obtained from a man younger than 45 in good health and CMV-seronegative.

This clone occurred a few times. The V call is TRBV7-9, the J call TRBJ1-2; D gene unclear. The CDR3 extends over 11 amino acids. Germline V gives CDR1 SEHNR, CDR2 FQNEAQ (reference sequence). Trimming took 5 bases from V and 7 from J, leaving 8 bases between them. The CDR3 DNA is TGTGCCAGCAGCCTACTCGCTGGCTACACCTTC. It encodes CASSLLAGYTF. The variable domain in full, completed from reference TRBV7-9 and TRBJ1-2, reads DTGVSQNPRHKITKRGQNVTFRCDPISEHNRLYWYRQTLGQGPEFLTYFQNEAQLEKSRLLSDRFSAERPKGSFSTLEIQRTEQGDSAMYLCASSLLAGYTFGSGTRLTVV.

This clone was counted only a few times. The chain has TRBV5-1 and TRBJ2-7; the match to TRBD1 covers 7 bases. Germline CDR1 is SGHRS and CDR2 is YFSETQ. The junction had 2 bases not matched to a gene; V was cut back by 3 bases and J by 2 bases. The CDR3 sequence is 13 residues long. DNA for the CDR3: TGCGCCAGCAGCTACGGACAGGCCTACGAGCAGTACTTC. Translating it yields CASSYGQAYEQYF.

This clone was observed a handful of times. The rearrangement joins TRBV5-1 to TRBJ1-1; D is perhaps TRBD1 (6 bases). The V end was cut by 3 bases, the J end by 4 bases, with 13 bases between. The CDR3 contains 14 residues. In germline, CDR1 is SGHRS, CDR2 YFSETQ. CDR3 in DNA: TGCGCCAGCAGCTCTAAAGGGGGGGGCACTGAAGCTTTCTTT. It is translated as CASSSKGGGTEAFF.

The V gene is TRBV5-6, the J gene TRBJ2-5; 7 bases match TRBD1. The DNA end lines up better with TRBJ2-7; the J call may be wrong. The CDR3 runs to 13 residues. Germline-derived CDR1 and CDR2 are SGHDT and YYEEEE. CDR3 nucleotide sequence: TGTGCCAGCAGCCGGGACAGAGTCCACGAGCAGTACTTC. Residues: CASSRDRVHEQYF.

The rearrangement links TRBV6-5 to TRBJ2-7, with D possibly being TRBD2 (6 bases). V was trimmed by 2 bases and J by 0 bases, leaving 8 bases between them. Germline assignment: CDR1 MNHEY and CDR2 SVGAGI. The CDR3 has 14 amino acids. CDR3: CASSYDGSSYEQYF. The CDR3 DNA sequence: TGTGCCAGCAGTTACGACGGGAGCTCCTACGAGCAGTACTTC.